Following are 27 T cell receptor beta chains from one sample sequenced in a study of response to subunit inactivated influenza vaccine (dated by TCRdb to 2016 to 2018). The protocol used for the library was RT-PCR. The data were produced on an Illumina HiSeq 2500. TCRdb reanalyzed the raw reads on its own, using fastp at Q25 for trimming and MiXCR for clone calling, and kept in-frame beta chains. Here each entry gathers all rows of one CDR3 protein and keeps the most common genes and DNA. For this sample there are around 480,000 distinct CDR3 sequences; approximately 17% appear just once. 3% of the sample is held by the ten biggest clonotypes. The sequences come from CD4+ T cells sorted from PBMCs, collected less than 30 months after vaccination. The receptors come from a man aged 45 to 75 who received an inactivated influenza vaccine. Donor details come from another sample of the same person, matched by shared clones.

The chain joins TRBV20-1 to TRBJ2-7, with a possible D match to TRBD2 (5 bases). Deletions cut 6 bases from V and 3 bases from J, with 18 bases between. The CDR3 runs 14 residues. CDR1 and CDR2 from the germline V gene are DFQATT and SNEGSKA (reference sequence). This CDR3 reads CSAGRGSYNYEQYF. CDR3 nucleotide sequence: TGCAGTGCCGGGCGTGGGAGTTACAACTACGAGCAGTACTTC.

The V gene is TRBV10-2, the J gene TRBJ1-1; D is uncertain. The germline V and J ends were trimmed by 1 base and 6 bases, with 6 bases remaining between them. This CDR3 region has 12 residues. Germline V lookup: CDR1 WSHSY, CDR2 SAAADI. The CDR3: CASSEWAPEAFF. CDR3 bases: TGCGCCAGCAGTGAGTGGGCCCCTGAAGCTTTCTTT.

CDR3 DNA sequence: TGTGCCAGCAGTTCAACAGGGGAGGCTCAGCCCCAGCATTTT. Protein sequence: CASSSTGEAQPQHF. The chain carries TRBV27 and TRBJ1-5, with 7 positions matching TRBD1. The germline V gene encodes CDR1 MNHEY and CDR2 SMNVEV (reference sequence). Trimming took 4 bases from V and 6 from J; bases not matched to a gene: 6. The CDR3 has 14 amino acids.

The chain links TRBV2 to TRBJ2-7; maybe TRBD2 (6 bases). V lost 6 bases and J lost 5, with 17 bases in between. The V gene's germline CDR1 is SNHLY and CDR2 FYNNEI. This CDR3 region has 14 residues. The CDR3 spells CASSPPGLRDEQYF. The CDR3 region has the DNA TGTGCCAGCAGCCCGCCGGGACTGAGGGACGAGCAGTACTTC.

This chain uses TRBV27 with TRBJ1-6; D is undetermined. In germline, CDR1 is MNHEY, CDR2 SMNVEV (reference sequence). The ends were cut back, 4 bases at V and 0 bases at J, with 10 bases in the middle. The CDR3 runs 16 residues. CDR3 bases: TGTGCCAGCAGTTCCTCGGCGAGCTCCTATAATTCACCCCTCCACTTT. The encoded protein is CASSSSASSYNSPLHF.

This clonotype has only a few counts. This chain's CDR3 is CASSPLRGSTEAFF. CDR3 DNA: TGTGCCAGCAGCCCCTTAAGAGGAAGCACTGAAGCTTTCTTT. The chain links TRBV7-2 to TRBJ1-1; D unresolved. V was cut by 5 bases and J by 4 bases, with 14 bases left in between. CDR3 length: 14 residues. In germline, CDR1 is SGHTA, CDR2 FQGNSA.

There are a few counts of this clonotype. CDR3 bases: TGTGCCAGCAGTTTAACGGCGGGGGACCCTCCGCGGCAGTTCTTC. Amino acids: CASSLTAGDPPRQFF. The V call is TRBV12-3 or TRBV12-4, the J call TRBJ2-1; 7 bases line up with TRBD2. V lost 2 bases to trimming and J lost 12 bases; unmatched junction nucleotides: 13. There are 15 residues in the CDR3.

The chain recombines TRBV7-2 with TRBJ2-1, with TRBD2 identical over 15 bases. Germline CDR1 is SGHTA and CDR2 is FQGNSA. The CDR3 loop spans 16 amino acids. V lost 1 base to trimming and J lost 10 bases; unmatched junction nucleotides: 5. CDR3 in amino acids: CASSLGQGLAGGEQFF. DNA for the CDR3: TGTGCCAGCAGCTTAGGTCAGGGACTAGCGGGAGGAGAGCAGTTCTTC.

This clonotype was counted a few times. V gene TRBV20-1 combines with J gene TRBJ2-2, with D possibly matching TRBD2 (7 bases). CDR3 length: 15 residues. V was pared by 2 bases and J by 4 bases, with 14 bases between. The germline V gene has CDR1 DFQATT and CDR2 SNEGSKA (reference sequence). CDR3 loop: CSARQRGGLTGELFF. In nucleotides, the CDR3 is TGCAGTGCTAGACAAAGGGGGGGGCTCACCGGGGAGCTGTTTTTT.

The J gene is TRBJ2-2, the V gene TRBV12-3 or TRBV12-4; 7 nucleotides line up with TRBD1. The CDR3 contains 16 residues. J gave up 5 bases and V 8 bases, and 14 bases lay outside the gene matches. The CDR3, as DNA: TGTGCCAGCTCAATTGCGTTGACAGGGCGAACCGGGGAGCTGTTTTTT. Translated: CASSIALTGRTGELFF.

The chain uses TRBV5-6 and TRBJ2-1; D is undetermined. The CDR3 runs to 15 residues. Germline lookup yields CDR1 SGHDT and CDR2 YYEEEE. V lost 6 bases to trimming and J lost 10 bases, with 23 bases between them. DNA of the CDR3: TGTGCCAGCAAACTCAGTACTGTTCTTTATGGGGAGCAGTTCTTC. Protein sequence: CASKLSTVLYGEQFF.

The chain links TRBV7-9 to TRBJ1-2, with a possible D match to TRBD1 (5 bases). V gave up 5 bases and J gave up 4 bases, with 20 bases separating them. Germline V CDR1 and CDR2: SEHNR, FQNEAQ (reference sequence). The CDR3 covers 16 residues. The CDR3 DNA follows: TGTGCCAGCAGCCCCCTTCCGCGGGGGGGAATCTATGGCTACACCTTC. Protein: CASSPLPRGGIYGYTF.

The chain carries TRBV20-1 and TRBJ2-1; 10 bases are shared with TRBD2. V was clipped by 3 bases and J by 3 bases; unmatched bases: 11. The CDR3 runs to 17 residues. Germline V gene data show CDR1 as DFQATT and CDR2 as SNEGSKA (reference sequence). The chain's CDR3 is CSARPPSGRGGYNEQFF. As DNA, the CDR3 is TGCAGTGCTAGGCCCCCTAGCGGGAGAGGGGGCTACAATGAGCAGTTCTTC.

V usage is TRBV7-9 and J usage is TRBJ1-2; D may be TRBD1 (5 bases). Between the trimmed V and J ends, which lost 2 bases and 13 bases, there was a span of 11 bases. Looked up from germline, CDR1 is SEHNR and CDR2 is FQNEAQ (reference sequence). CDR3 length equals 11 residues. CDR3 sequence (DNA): TGTGCCAGCAGCTTACTCCAGGGAGGCACCTTC. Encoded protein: CASSLLQGGTF. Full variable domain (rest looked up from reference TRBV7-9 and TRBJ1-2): DTGVSQNPRHKITKRGQNVTFRCDPISEHNRLYWYRQTLGQGPEFLTYFQNEAQLEKSRLLSDRFSAERPKGSFSTLEIQRTEQGDSAMYLCASSLLQGGTFGSGTRLTVV.

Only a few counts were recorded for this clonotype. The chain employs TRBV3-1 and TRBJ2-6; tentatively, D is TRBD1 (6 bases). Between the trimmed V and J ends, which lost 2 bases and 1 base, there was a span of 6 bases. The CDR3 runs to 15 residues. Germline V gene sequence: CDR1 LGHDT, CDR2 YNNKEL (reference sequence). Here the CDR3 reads CASSQTGSGANVLTF. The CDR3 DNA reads TGTGCCAGCAGCCAAACAGGGTCTGGGGCCAACGTCCTGACTTTC.

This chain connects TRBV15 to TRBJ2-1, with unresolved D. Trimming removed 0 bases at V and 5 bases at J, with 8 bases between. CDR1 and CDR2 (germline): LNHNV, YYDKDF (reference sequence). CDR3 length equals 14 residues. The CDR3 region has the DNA TGTGCCACCAGCAGAGATCAGGTTAACAATGAGCAGTTCTTC. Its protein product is CATSRDQVNNEQFF.

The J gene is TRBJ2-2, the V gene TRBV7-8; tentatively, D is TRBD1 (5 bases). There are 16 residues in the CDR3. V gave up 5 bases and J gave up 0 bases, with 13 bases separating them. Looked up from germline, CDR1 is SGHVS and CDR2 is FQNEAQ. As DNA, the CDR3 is TGTGCCAGCAGCCCTAGGGGCGGTACGAACACCGGGGAGCTGTTTTTT. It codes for CASSPRGGTNTGELFF.

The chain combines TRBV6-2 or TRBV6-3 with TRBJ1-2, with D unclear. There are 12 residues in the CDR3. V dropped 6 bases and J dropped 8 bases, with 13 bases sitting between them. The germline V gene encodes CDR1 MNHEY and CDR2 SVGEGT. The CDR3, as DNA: TGTGCCAGCAGGGACGCCAACTGGGGCTACACCTTC. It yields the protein CASRDANWGYTF.

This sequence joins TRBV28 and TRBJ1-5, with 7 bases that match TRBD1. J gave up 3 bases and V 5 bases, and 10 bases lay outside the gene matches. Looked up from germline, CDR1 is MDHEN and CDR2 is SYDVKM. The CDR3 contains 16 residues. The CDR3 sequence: CASSTDRDFDNQPQHF. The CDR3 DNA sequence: TGTGCCAGCAGTACCGACAGGGATTTCGACAATCAGCCCCAGCATTTT. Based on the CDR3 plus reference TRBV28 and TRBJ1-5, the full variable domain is DVKVTQSSRYLVKRTGEKVFLECVQDMDHENMFWYRQDPGLGLRLIYFSYDVKMKEKGDIPEGYSVSREKKERFSLILESASTNQTSMYLCASSTDRDFDNQPQHFGDGTRLSIL.

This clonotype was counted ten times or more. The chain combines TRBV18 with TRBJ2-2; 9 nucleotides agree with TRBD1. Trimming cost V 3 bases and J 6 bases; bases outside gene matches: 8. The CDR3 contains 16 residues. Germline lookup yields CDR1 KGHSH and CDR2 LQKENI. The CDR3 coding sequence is TGTGCCAGCTCACCTCCTCGACAGGGGGGCGCCGGGGAGCTGTTTTTT. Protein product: CASSPPRQGGAGELFF.

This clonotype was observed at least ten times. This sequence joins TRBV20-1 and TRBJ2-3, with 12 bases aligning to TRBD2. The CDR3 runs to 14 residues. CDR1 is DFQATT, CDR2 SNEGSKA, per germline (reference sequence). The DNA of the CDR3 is TGCAGCGCAAGAGGGACTAGCGGGACAGATACGCAGTATTTT. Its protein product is CSARGTSGTDTQYF.

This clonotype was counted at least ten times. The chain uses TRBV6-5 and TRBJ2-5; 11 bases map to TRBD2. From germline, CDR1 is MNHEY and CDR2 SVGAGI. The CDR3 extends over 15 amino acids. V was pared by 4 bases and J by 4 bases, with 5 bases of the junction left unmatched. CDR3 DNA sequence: TGTGCCAGCAGTTTTAGCGGGGGGGCGCGAGAGACCCAGTACTTC. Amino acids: CASSFSGGARETQYF.

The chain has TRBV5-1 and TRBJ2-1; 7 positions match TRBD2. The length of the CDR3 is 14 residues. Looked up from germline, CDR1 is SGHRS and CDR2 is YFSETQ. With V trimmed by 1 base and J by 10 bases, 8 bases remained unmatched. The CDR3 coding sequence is TGCGCCAGCAGCTTGACGGACCCGGGGGGAGAGCAGTTCTTC. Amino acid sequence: CASSLTDPGGEQFF.

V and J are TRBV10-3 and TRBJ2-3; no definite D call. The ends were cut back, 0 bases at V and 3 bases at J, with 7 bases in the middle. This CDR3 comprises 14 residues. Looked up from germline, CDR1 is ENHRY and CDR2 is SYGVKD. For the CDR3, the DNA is TGTGCCATCAGTGAGTCGCGAACGACAGATACGCAGTATTTT. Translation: CAISESRTTDTQYF.

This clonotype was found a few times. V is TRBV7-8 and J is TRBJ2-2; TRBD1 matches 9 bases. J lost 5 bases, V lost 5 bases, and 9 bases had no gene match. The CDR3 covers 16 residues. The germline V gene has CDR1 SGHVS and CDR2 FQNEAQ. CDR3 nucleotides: TGTGCCAGCAGCCAAACAGGGGGCAGTGGGACCGGGGAGCTGTTTTTT. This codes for CASSQTGGSGTGELFF.

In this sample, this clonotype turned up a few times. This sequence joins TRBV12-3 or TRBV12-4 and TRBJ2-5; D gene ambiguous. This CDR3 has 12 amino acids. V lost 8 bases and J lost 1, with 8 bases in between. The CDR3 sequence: CASRNSQETQYF. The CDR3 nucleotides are TGTGCCAGCCGAAACTCCCAAGAGACCCAGTACTTC.

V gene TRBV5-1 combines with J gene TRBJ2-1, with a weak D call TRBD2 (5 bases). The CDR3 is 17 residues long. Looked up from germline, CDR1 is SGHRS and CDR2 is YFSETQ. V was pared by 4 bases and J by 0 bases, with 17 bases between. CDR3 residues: CASSADLGIGSYNEQFF. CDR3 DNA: TGCGCCAGCAGCGCGGACTTAGGAATTGGCTCCTACAATGAGCAGTTCTTC.